The clone carrying this T cell receptor beta chain was seen only once. Its antigen is still unknown. This sample is part of a study of T cells in tuberculosis. Overall study: The T cells targeted glucose monomycolate, a mycobacterial lipid, via CD1B.

Using immunoSEQ multiplex PCR, the repertoire was profiled, and TCRdb retains in-frame clones only, with some absent. The sample has about 33,000 clones, about 95% seen once. Study results and limitations: A GMM-specific repertoire classifier reached 85% to 90% accuracy, AUROC 0.90.

V was clipped by 5 bases and J by 3 bases; unmatched bases: 9. This CDR3 spans 16 amino acids. Looked up from germline, CDR1 is LNHNV and CDR2 is YYDKDF (reference sequence). At study entry, adolescents had tuberculin skin tests and IGRA screening. Sequencing was performed on PBMCs. The TCR comes from a donor aged 10-35 years with latent tuberculosis or without tuberculosis infection. The chain recombines TRBV15 with TRBJ2-3; 9 nucleotides line up with TRBD2. CDR3 DNA: TGTGCCACCAGCCATATTCCGGGACTAGCAACAGATACGCAGTATTTT. Translation gives CATSHIPGLATDTQYF.